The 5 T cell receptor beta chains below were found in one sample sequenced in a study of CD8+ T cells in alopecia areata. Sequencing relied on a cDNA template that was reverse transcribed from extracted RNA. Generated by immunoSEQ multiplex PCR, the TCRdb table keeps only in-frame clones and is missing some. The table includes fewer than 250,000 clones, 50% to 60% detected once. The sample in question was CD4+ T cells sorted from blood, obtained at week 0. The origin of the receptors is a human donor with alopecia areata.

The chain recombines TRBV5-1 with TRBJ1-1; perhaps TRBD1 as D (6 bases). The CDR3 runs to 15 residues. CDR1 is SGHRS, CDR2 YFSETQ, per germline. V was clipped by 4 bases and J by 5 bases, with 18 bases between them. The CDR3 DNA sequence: TGCGCCAGCAGCCCACCTACGACAGGAGGGACTGAAGCTTTCTTT. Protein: CASSPPTTGGTEAFF. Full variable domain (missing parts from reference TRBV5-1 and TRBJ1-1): KAGVTQTPRYLIKTRGQQVTLSCSPISGHRSVSWYQQTPGQGLQFLFEYFSETQRNKGNFPGRFSGRQFSNSRSEMNVSTLELGDSALYLCASSPPTTGGTEAFFGQGTRLTVV.

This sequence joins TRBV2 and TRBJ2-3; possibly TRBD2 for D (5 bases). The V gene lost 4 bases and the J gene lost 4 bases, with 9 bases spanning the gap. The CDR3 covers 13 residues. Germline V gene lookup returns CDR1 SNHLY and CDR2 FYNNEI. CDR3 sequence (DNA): TGTGCCAGCAGTGCGGGGTGGGCAGATACGCAGTATTTT. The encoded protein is CASSAGWADTQYF.

Written as DNA, the CDR3 is TGTGCCAGCGGGGAGGGACACGCGAACACTGAAGCTTTCTTT. Protein: CASGEGHANTEAFF. The chain has TRBV6-1 and TRBJ1-1; D perhaps matches TRBD1 (6 bases). V shed 8 bases and J shed 1 base, with 14 bases lying between them. The CDR3 contains 14 residues. The germline CDR1 and CDR2 sequences are MNHNS and SASEGT.

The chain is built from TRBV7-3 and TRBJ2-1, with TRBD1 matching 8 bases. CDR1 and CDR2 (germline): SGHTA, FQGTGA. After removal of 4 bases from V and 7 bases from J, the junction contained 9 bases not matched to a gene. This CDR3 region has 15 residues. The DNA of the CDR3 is TGTGCCAGCAGCTCCGGACAGGGAACCGCGAATGAGCAGTTCTTC. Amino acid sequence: CASSSGQGTANEQFF.

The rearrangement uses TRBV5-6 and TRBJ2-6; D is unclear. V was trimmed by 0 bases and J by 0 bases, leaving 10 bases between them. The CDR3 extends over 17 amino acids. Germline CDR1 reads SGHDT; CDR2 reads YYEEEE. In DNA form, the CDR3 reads TGTGCCAGCAGCTTGGAACAGACGAGCTCTGGGGCCAACGTCCTGACTTTC. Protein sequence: CASSLEQTSSGANVLTF.